A selection of T cell receptor beta chains follows, all from one sample in a study of human T cells and chemical hapten exposure. TCRdb recomputed calls from the RACE reads with MiXCR, one row per CDR3 protein. The sample consists of approximately 370,000 distinct CDR3 sequences, around 5.5% of them appearing once. The source was whole blood, collected in connection with sensitization to the hapten diphenylcyclopropenone (DPC). These receptors all come from a woman under 30 with alopecia areata. Some clones in this sample may be carry-over from other donors' samples. CDR3s include the opening cysteine and the closing phenylalanine or tryptophan. A D gene is named only where the DNA matches it firmly. Clone sizes are given selectively: once, few, many, or a class where the clone is expanded.

D	length	J	size	V	DNA	CDR3
NA	13	TRBJ2-2	NA	TRBV3-1	TGTGCCAGCAGCCCAGGGGAAGACGGGGAGCTGTTTTTT	CASSPGEDGELFF
TRBD1	15	TRBJ1-4	many	TRBV6-5	TGTGCCAGCAGTTGGGACAGGGGGCGCGTTGAAAAACTGTTTTTT	CASSWDRGRVEKLFF
NA	14	TRBJ1-5	few	TRBV11-2	TGTGCCAGCAGCTTATTTGGCGGCGGGCAGCCCCAGCATTTT	CASSLFGGGQPQHF
TRBD2	16	TRBJ2-3	many	TRBV11-2	TGTGCCAGCAGCCAGACTAGCGGGGGAGGCACAGATACGCAGTATTTT	CASSQTSGGGTDTQYF
NA	15	TRBJ1-4	many	TRBV18	TGTGCCAGCTCAATGCGCCAGGGGTTTAATGAAAAACTGTTTTTT	CASSMRQGFNEKLFF
NA	14	TRBJ1-1	many	TRBV7-8	TGTGCCAGCAGCTTAGGGCAGGCCCACACTGAAGCTTTCTTT	CASSLGQAHTEAFF
NA	15	TRBJ1-2	few	TRBV10-3	TGTGCCATCAGTGAGTCGATGATGGTCTACTATGGCTACACCTTC	CAISESMMVYYGYTF
TRBD1	15	TRBJ1-1	many	TRBV18	TGTGCCAGCTCACCCCTGACAGGGACGAACACTGAAGCTTTCTTT	CASSPLTGTNTEAFF
NA	16	TRBJ2-3	many	TRBV1	TGCACCAGCAGCCAAGATGAGAGCGGGGGGGAGGATACGCAGTATTTT	CTSSQDESGGEDTQYF
NA	15	TRBJ1-1	NA	TRBV7-9	TGTGCCAGCAGCTCCCCCGGCTGGCTGAACACTGAAGCTTTCTTT	CASSSPGWLNTEAFF
TRBD1	16	TRBJ2-7	many	TRBV6-5	TGTGCCAGCAGCCAGAAATGGGACAGGCCGTGGGTGGAGCAGTACTTC	CASSQKWDRPWVEQYF
NA	12	TRBJ2-3	NA	TRBV7-2	TGTGCCAGCAGTCGCCAGACCGGTACGCAGTATTTT	CASSRQTGTQYF
TRBD2	16	TRBJ2-1	NA	TRBV24-1	TGTGCCACCAGTGCCAGTTCGGGGGGGCCGGGTTATGAGCAGTTCTTC	CATSASSGGPGYEQFF
TRBD2	17	TRBJ2-5	few	TRBV5-1	TGCGCCAGCAGCTTGGGGGCACTAGCGGCCTCGCAAGAGACCCAGTACTTC	CASSLGALAASQETQYF
NA	14	TRBJ1-3	NA	TRBV2	TGTGCCAGCGGCGGATCCCGTTCTGGAAACACCATATATTTT	CASGGSRSGNTIYF
NA	15	TRBJ1-6	few	TRBV7-2	TGTGCCAGCAGCTTTGCCAGGTGGAAAGGATCACCCCTCCACTTT	CASSFARWKGSPLHF
TRBD1	18	TRBJ2-5	NA	TRBV6-2/TRBV6-3	TGTGCCAGCAGTCCTGACCGTCTCCGGGACAGGGGATACGGGACCCAGTACTTC	CASSPDRLRDRGYGTQYF
TRBD1	15	TRBJ1-1	many	TRBV28	TGTGCCAGCAGCCGGGACAGCCCCCCGAACACTGAAGCTTTCTTT	CASSRDSPPNTEAFF